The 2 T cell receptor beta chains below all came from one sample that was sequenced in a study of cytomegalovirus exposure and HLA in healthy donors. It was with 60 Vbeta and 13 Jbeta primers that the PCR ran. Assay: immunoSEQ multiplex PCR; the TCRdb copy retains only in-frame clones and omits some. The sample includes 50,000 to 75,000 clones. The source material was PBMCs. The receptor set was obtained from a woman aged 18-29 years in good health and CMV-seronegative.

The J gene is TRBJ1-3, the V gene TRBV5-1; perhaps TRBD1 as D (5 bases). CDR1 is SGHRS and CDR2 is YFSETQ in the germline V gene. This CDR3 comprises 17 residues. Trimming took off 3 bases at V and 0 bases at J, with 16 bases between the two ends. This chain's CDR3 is CASSSGEGIGSGNTIYF. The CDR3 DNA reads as TGCGCCAGCAGCTCGGGGGAGGGGATCGGCTCTGGAAACACCATATATTTT.

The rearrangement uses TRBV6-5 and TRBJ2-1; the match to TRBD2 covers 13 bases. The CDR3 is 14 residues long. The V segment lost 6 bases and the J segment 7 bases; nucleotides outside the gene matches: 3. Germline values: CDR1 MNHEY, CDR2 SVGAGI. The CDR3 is CASSRTSGRNEQFF. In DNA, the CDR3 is TGTGCCAGCAGCCGGACTAGCGGGAGAAATGAGCAGTTCTTC.